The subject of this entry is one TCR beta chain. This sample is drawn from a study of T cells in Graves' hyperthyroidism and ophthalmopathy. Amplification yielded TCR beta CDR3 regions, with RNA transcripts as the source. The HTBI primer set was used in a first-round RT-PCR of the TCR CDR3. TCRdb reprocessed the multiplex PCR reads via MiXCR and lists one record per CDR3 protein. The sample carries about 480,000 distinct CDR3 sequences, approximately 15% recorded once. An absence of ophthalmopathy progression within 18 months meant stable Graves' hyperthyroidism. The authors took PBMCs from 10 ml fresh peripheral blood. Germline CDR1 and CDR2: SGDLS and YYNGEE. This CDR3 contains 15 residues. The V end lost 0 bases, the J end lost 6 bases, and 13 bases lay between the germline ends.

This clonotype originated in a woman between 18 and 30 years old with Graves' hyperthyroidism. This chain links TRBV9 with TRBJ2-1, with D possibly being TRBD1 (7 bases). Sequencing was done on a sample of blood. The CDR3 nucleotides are TGTGCCAGCAGCGTAGGTTCGCAGGGGGGCAATGAGCAGTTCTTC. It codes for CASSVGSQGGNEQFF.